The rows below give T cell receptor beta chains drawn from one sample of a study of blood T cell repertoires in COVID-19. Clones were read by immunoSEQ multiplex PCR, and TCRdb kept only the in-frame ones, dropping some. The sample lists 85,000 to 130,000 clones; 90% to 95% were seen once. The sequencing sample was made of peripheral blood. These receptors were collected from a human donor in a cohort sampled during active COVID-19. The CDR3 runs from the conserved cysteine through the conserved F or W. Rows give clone size only sometimes, using once, few, many, or a class for an expanded clone.

len	abundance	v_gene	CDR3aa
16	.	TRBV7-2	CASSFATSGGSNEQFF
16	.	TRBV9	CASSAGVRDANTEAFF
16	.	TRBV2	CASSESSGGLYYGYTF
12	medium-sized	TRBV28	CASRTGWHTIYF
13	.	TRBV27	CASRTGLGEKLFF
14	.	TRBV5-4	CASSEGTFRYEQYF
14	once	TRBV14	CASSQLLGANTIYF
13	.	TRBV28	CASSRDSYNEQFF
19	.	TRBV28	CASSKLAGVTIPRSDTQYF
15	.	TRBV7-9	CASSLVGTGIDEQYF
17	.	TRBV7-6	CASSLGGTSLLYNEQFF
17	.	TRBV27	CASSLRVANINTDTQYF
13	once	TRBV10-3	CAVGAGAGNTIYF
13	few	TRBV4-3	CASSQDLGGGYTF
13	.	TRBV29-1	CSVEYGGSYEQYF
14	.	TRBV9	CASSTQGSGNTIYF
11	.	TRBV19	CASSLNTEAFF
14	.	TRBV7-2	CASSRGQGYTEAFF
15	.	TRBV2	CASSERRQGTDTQYF
14	.	TRBV18	CASSPVGRNYGYTF
14	.	TRBV9	CASSAGQRQETQYF
13	.	TRBV4-3	CASSLHPQYEQYF
14	.	TRBV6-5	CASSLGGSNQPQHF
16	.	TRBV7-8	CASSRNSGVITWEQYF
16	.	TRBV5-1	CASSLTGRSYNSPLHF
18	few	TRBV5-6	CASSGRAGGPIGLYTQYF
16	once	TRBV19	CASSIITSSGANVLTF
14	.	TRBV3-1/TRBV3-2	CASSHRGGVETQYF
15	.	TRBV19	CASSIGGSGAQPQHF